A single sample gave rise to the 11 T cell receptor beta chains below, sequenced in a study of blood T cell repertoires in COVID-19. Measured with immunoSEQ multiplex PCR; TCRdb has only the in-frame clones, and not every one. This sample has 120,000 to 150,000 clones, with over 75% found just once. Material: peripheral blood. Receptors originate from a woman in her sixties with COVID-19, enrolled during active disease.

CDR3 in amino acids: CASKEMDISDNTEAFF. The CDR3, as DNA: TGCGCCAGCAAAGAAATGGACATATCAGACAACACTGAAGCTTTCTTT. The chain employs TRBV5-1 and TRBJ1-1, with D perhaps TRBD1 (5 bases). Germline assignment: CDR1 SGHRS and CDR2 YFSETQ. This CDR3 is built from 16 residues. Trimming shortened V by 6 bases and J by 2 bases, and 20 bases separated the two germline ends.

The J gene is TRBJ2-7, the V gene TRBV2; D might be TRBD1 (6 bases). This CDR3 spans 13 amino acids. CDR1 is SNHLY, CDR2 FYNNEI, per germline. Trimming shortened V by 8 bases and J by 2 bases, and 13 bases separated the two germline ends. The CDR3 DNA is TGTGCCAGCTTACAGGGTAGGGCCTACGAGCAGTACTTC. Protein sequence: CASLQGRAYEQYF. The full variable domain, its missing parts supplied by reference TRBV2 and TRBJ2-7, is EPEVTQTPSHQVTQMGQEVILRCVPISNHLYFYWYRQILGQKVEFLVSFYNNEISEKSEIFDDQFSVERPDGSNFTLKIRSTKLEDSAMYFCASLQGRAYEQYFGPGTRLTVT.

The chain employs TRBV19 and TRBJ2-5; 8 nucleotides agree with TRBD2. There are 16 residues in the CDR3. Germline V CDR1 and CDR2: LNHDA, SQIVND (reference sequence). With V trimmed by 6 bases and J by 4 bases, 13 bases remained unmatched. This CDR3 reads CASSGTGGPYIETQYF. CDR3 DNA: TGTGCCAGTAGCGGTACGGGGGGGCCATATATAGAGACCCAGTACTTC.

This sequence joins TRBV5-1 and TRBJ2-7, with 9 positions matching TRBD2. V was pared by 5 bases and J by 2 bases, with 5 bases of the junction left unmatched. Germline assignment: CDR1 SGHRS and CDR2 YFSETQ. CDR3 length: 14 residues. The CDR3 DNA reads TGCGCCAGCAGGCCAATAGCGGGAGCCTACGAGCAGTACTTC. Its protein product is CASRPIAGAYEQYF.

The chain uses TRBV2 and TRBJ1-4; TRBD1 might be the D (6 bases). Germline V gene data show CDR1 as SNHLY and CDR2 as FYNNEI. V lost 7 bases and J 3 bases, leaving 15 bases between the germline ends. CDR3 length: 15 amino acids. Here the CDR3 DNA reads TGTGCCAGCAAGGACAGTTTGGGGTCTAATGAAAAACTGTTTTTT. Translated: CASKDSLGSNEKLFF.

V usage is TRBV27 and J usage is TRBJ1-2; perhaps TRBD1 as D (5 bases). CDR1 is MNHEY and CDR2 is SMNVEV in the germline V gene (reference sequence). This CDR3 is built from 14 residues. V lost 5 bases and J lost 5, with 15 bases in between. Here the CDR3 reads CASSQQDFGYGYTF. The DNA for the CDR3 is TGTGCCAGCAGTCAACAGGATTTTGGATATGGCTACACCTTC.

V and J are TRBV6-5 and TRBJ2-7; D is unclear. CDR3 length equals 15 residues. Trimming left V 6 bases short and J 2 bases short, with 17 bases between. CDR1 is MNHEY, CDR2 SVGAGI, per germline. For the CDR3, the DNA is TGTGCCAGCAGATCGAAACGGGTCCAACCCTACGAGCAGTACTTC. It specifies CASRSKRVQPYEQYF.

This chain links TRBV7-2 with TRBJ1-2; maybe TRBD1 (6 bases). Germline V gene data show CDR1 as SGHTA and CDR2 as FQGNSA. Trimming removed 5 bases from V and 7 bases from J, with 17 bases in between. The CDR3 is made up of 14 amino acids. The CDR3 nucleotides read TGTGCCAGCAGCCCGAGTGGGGGCGCGGGTGGCTACACCTTC. Amino acid sequence: CASSPSGGAGGYTF. The full variable domain, rest sourced from reference TRBV7-2 and TRBJ1-2, is GAGVSQSPSNKVTEKGKDVELRCDPISGHTALYWYRQSLGQGLEFLIYFQGNSAPDKSGLPSDRFSAERTGGSVSTLTIQRTQQEDSAVYLCASSPSGGAGGYTFGSGTRLTVV.

The J gene is TRBJ1-6, the V gene TRBV11-2; 7 bases are a match to TRBD1. CDR1 SGHAT and CDR2 FQNNGV come from the germline V gene. The trim removed 3 bases at V and 3 bases at J, leaving 5 bases unmatched. The CDR3 is made up of 16 amino acids. This CDR3 reads CASSLPTGVYNSPLHF. For the CDR3, the DNA is TGTGCCAGCAGCTTGCCTACAGGGGTCTATAATTCACCCCTCCACTTT.

This chain uses TRBV20-1 with TRBJ2-1, with unresolved D. The CDR3 runs to 12 residues. V dropped 3 bases and J dropped 5 bases, with 8 bases sitting between them. Germline assignment: CDR1 DFQATT and CDR2 SNEGSKA (reference sequence). CDR3 bases: TGCAGTGCTAGTCAACAGAACAATGAGCAGTTCTTC. This sequence encodes CSASQQNNEQFF.

The chain employs TRBV29-1 and TRBJ2-1; tentative D call: TRBD2 (5 bases). Germline CDR1 SQVTM, CDR2 ANQGSEA. This CDR3 has 13 residues. Trimming shortened V by 7 bases and J by 4 bases, and 14 bases separated the two germline ends. CDR3: CSGETSQYNEQFF. The CDR3 DNA reads as TGCAGCGGGGAGACAAGCCAATACAATGAGCAGTTCTTC.